This passage covers 3 T cell receptor beta chains from one sample sequenced in a study of cytomegalovirus exposure and HLA in healthy donors. The PCR employed 60 Vbeta primers together with 13 Jbeta primers. Clones were read by immunoSEQ multiplex PCR, and TCRdb kept only the in-frame ones, dropping some. Seen here are about 170,000 clones, under 80% observed once, and the top ten hold about 3.1%. Input material: PBMCs. The source is a female donor in good health and CMV-seronegative.

The table lists this clone with a count of one. The V gene is TRBV30, the J gene TRBJ2-3; unclear D gene. The germline V gene encodes CDR1 GTSNPN and CDR2 SVGIG (reference sequence). The V end was cut by 5 bases, the J end by 6 bases, with 9 bases between. CDR3 length: 11 amino acids. The CDR3, as DNA: TGTGCCTGGCGTCACGGGGATACGCAGTATTTT. This sequence encodes CAWRHGDTQYF.

This clone has a handful of counts. The V call is TRBV27, the J call TRBJ1-4; 9 bases align to TRBD1. This CDR3 has 14 amino acids. J gave up 8 bases and V 3 bases, and 4 bases lay outside the gene matches. Germline CDR1 and CDR2: MNHEY and SMNVEV (reference sequence). In nucleotides, the CDR3 is TGTGCCAGCAGTTTGGACAGGGGAAGCGAAAAACTGTTTTTT. Translated, it gives CASSLDRGSEKLFF.

The rearrangement joins TRBV5-1 to TRBJ2-3, with D perhaps TRBD2 (5 bases). The CDR3 sequence is 14 residues long. The germline V gene has CDR1 SGHRS and CDR2 YFSETQ. Trimming pared 0 bases from V and 6 bases from J, leaving 11 bases between. Here the CDR3 DNA reads TGCGCCAGCAGCTTGGCCGGGGATGGGGATACGCAGTATTTT. As protein: CASSLAGDGDTQYF. Using reference TRBV5-1 and TRBJ2-3 for the parts outside the CDR3, the full variable domain is KAGVTQTPRYLIKTRGQQVTLSCSPISGHRSVSWYQQTPGQGLQFLFEYFSETQRNKGNFPGRFSGRQFSNSRSEMNVSTLELGDSALYLCASSLAGDGDTQYFGPGTRLTVL.